A single sample gave rise to the 26 T cell receptor beta chains below, sequenced in a study of T-cell reconstitution after alpha-beta-depleted transplantation in children. A TCRbeta library incorporating unique molecular identifiers was prepared. TCRdb reanalysed the PCR reads using MiXCR and keeps one entry per CDR3 protein. The data show 500,000 to 650,000 distinct CDR3 sequences, roughly an eighth seen once. The material was PBMCs, mostly from graft donor cells, obtained 180 days after TCRalphabeta/CD19-depleted stem cell transplant. Receptor source: a female patient aged 2-9 years who had a stem cell transplant for aplastic anemia, so the T cells may come from the graft donor.

This clonotype has only a few counts. The J gene is TRBJ2-1, the V gene TRBV10-1; a possible D gene is TRBD2 (6 bases). In germline, CDR1 is WNHNN, CDR2 SYGVQD (reference sequence). There are 20 residues in the CDR3. With 6 bases removed from V and 0 bases from J, the gap between germline ends came to 27 bases. The CDR3 bases are TGCGCCAGCAGCCCACACGGGTTAGCGGATAGAGTTGGCTCCTACAATGAGCAGTTCTTC. This encodes CASSPHGLADRVGSYNEQFF.

V gene TRBV12-3 or TRBV12-4 combines with J gene TRBJ1-1; D call uncertain. Trimming took 6 bases from V and 11 from J, leaving 10 bases between them. The length of the CDR3 is 10 residues. The CDR3 DNA reads TGTGCCAGCAGCCAACGGTTGGCTTTCTTT. This gives the protein CASSQRLAFF.

This clonotype was observed at least ten times. The V call is TRBV4-2, the J call TRBJ1-3; possibly TRBD1 for D (5 bases). V was shortened by 3 bases and J by 4 bases, with 10 bases between the two germline ends. Germline CDR1 is LGHNA and CDR2 is YNFKEQ. This CDR3 is built from 14 residues. Written as DNA, the CDR3 is TGTGCCAGCAGCCATACAGGTGACGGAAACACCATATATTTT. Translating it yields CASSHTGDGNTIYF.

This clonotype appeared a few times. This chain links TRBV15 with TRBJ2-3; D call uncertain. V was pared by 0 bases and J by 4 bases, with 8 bases between. Per the germline V gene, CDR1 is LNHNV and CDR2 is YYDKDF (reference sequence). This CDR3 is 14 amino acids long. CDR3 protein: CATSRDRVPDTQYF. DNA of the CDR3: TGTGCCACCAGCAGAGATCGTGTTCCAGATACGCAGTATTTT.

This clonotype was seen a few times. The chain is built from TRBV6-2 or TRBV6-3 and TRBJ2-1; D may be TRBD2 (6 bases). Trimming took 10 bases from V and 4 from J, leaving 17 bases between them. Germline V lookup: CDR1 MNHEY, CDR2 SVGEGT. The CDR3 totals 14 residues. The CDR3 sequence: CATHLALKYNEQFF. For the CDR3, the DNA is TGTGCCACGCACCTAGCGTTGAAGTACAATGAGCAGTTCTTC.

This clonotype showed up many times. The rearrangement uses TRBV20-1 and TRBJ2-1; 9 nucleotides match TRBD1. The V gene's germline CDR1 is DFQATT and CDR2 SNEGSKA (reference sequence). The V and J ends lost 3 bases and 0 bases, in that order; junction bases with no gene match: 0. The CDR3 extends over 14 amino acids. The CDR3 protein is CSARDRGSYNEQFF. The CDR3 DNA reads as TGCAGTGCTAGGGACAGGGGCTCCTACAATGAGCAGTTCTTC.

This clonotype occurred a few times. The chain combines TRBV7-9 with TRBJ2-7; D may be TRBD1 (6 bases). The CDR3 covers 15 residues. The germline gives CDR1 SEHNR, CDR2 FQNEAQ (reference sequence). The V gene lost 5 bases and the J gene lost 0 bases, with 14 bases spanning the gap. CDR3 in amino acids: CASSPRQEGSYEQYF. The CDR3 coding sequence is TGTGCCAGCAGCCCAAGACAGGAAGGCTCCTACGAGCAGTACTTC.

There are a few counts of this clonotype. J is TRBJ2-1 and V is TRBV11-2, with TRBD1 matching over 9 bases. Germline CDR1 is SGHAT and CDR2 is FQNNGV. The V and J ends lost 0 bases and 10 bases, in that order; junction bases with no gene match: 7. This CDR3 has 15 residues. CDR3 DNA: TGTGCCAGCAGCTTAGAACAGGGGGCACTACGGGAGCAGTTCTTC. Its protein product is CASSLEQGALREQFF.

The rearrangement joins TRBV18 to TRBJ1-3; 7 bases are shared with TRBD1. Germline-derived CDR1 and CDR2 are KGHSH and LQKENI. The CDR3 is made up of 17 amino acids. The V gene end was trimmed by 4 bases and the J gene end by 3 bases; junction bases not matched to a gene: 12. The CDR3 sequence is CASSRYRGSENGNTIYF. CDR3 DNA: TGTGCCAGCTCACGCTACAGGGGATCTGAAAATGGAAACACCATATATTTT.

Only a few counts were recorded for this clonotype. The gene calls are TRBV4-3 and TRBJ2-3, with 7 bases lining up with TRBD1. Germline loops: CDR1 LGHNA, CDR2 YSLEER. The CDR3 sequence is 16 residues long. Trimming took 0 bases from V and 4 from J; bases not matched to a gene: 7. The CDR3 DNA reads as TGCGCCAGCAGCCAAGATCGAGGGACAGTACCAGATACGCAGTATTTT. It yields the protein CASSQDRGTVPDTQYF.

This clonotype has only a few counts. This sequence joins TRBV6-1 and TRBJ1-5; a possible D gene is TRBD1 (5 bases). CDR1 MNHNS and CDR2 SASEGT come from the germline V gene. The germline V and J ends were trimmed by 7 bases and 5 bases, with 18 bases remaining between them. This CDR3 has 15 amino acids. The CDR3 bases are TGTGCCAGCACTGACCCGGGCGCGGGGCATCAGCCCCAGCATTTT. Protein sequence: CASTDPGAGHQPQHF.

The chain is built from TRBV5-1 and TRBJ2-4; 15 bases match TRBD2. CDR3 length: 22 amino acids. Germline CDR1 is SGHRS and CDR2 is YFSETQ. Unmatched junction bases numbered 21, after V lost 0 bases and J lost 8 bases. The CDR3, as DNA: TGCGCCAGCAGCTTGGTCGAGGTGTCGTGGACTAGCGGGAGGGCCGGTTTGGACATTCAGTACTTC. It codes for CASSLVEVSWTSGRAGLDIQYF.

This clonotype was recorded a few times. The chain employs TRBV12-3 or TRBV12-4 and TRBJ1-1; D not certain. V lost 7 bases to trimming and J lost 8 bases, with 11 bases between them. This CDR3 region has 11 residues. This CDR3 is CASTRPQEAFF. CDR3 in DNA: TGTGCCAGCACACGACCCCAGGAAGCTTTCTTT.

This chain uses TRBV11-2 with TRBJ1-2, with 7 nucleotides matching TRBD1. This CDR3 is 13 amino acids long. V gave up 5 bases and J gave up 10 bases; unmatched junction bases: 10. Germline values: CDR1 SGHAT, CDR2 FQNNGV. The CDR3 loop reads CASSQTGSLTYTF. CDR3 in DNA: TGTGCCAGCAGCCAGACAGGGTCTCTTACCTACACCTTC.

The chain has TRBV9 and TRBJ2-2; 7 nucleotides align to TRBD1. Germline-derived CDR1 and CDR2 are SGDLS and YYNGEE. The CDR3 has 14 residues. J was trimmed by 7 bases and V by 3 bases; bases with no gene match: 6. This CDR3 is CASSARTGVGELFF. DNA of the CDR3: TGTGCCAGCAGCGCGCGAACAGGGGTCGGGGAGCTGTTTTTT.

Note on this clonotype: The CDR3 does not end in the conserved phenylalanine or tryptophan, so this is likely a read error. The rearrangement uses TRBV7-2 and TRBJ2-7; D is perhaps TRBD2 (6 bases). Trimming removed 5 bases from V and 2 bases from J, with 13 bases in between. The length of the CDR3 is 14 residues. Germline CDR1 SGHTA, CDR2 FQGNSA. The CDR3 region is CASSPRGGPYEQYL. The CDR3 DNA reads TGTGCCAGCAGCCCACGGGGAGGACCCTACGAGCAGTACTTG.

This clonotype was counted a few times. This chain joins TRBV15 and TRBJ2-7; D gene ambiguous. The germline gives CDR1 LNHNV, CDR2 YYDKDF (reference sequence). The V and J ends lost 1 base and 3 bases respectively, with 13 bases between them. CDR3 length: 15 amino acids. The CDR3 is CATSRAFGLYYEQYF. CDR3 sequence (DNA): TGTGCCACCAGCAGAGCCTTCGGGCTCTACTACGAGCAGTACTTC.

This clonotype was counted only a few times. The chain couples TRBV7-9 to TRBJ2-1; the match to TRBD2 covers 8 bases. The CDR3 contains 17 residues. CDR1 is SEHNR and CDR2 is FQNEAQ in the germline V gene (reference sequence). The junction had 12 bases not matched to a gene; V was cut back by 2 bases and J by 6 bases. The CDR3 protein is CASSLYLGLESSNEQFF. CDR3 nucleotides: TGTGCCAGCAGCTTATATTTGGGACTAGAGTCATCCAATGAGCAGTTCTTC.

This chain uses TRBV5-1 with TRBJ1-2, with 7 bases matching TRBD1. Trimming took 0 bases from V and 4 from J; bases not matched to a gene: 6. The germline gives CDR1 SGHRS, CDR2 YFSETQ. There are 15 residues in the CDR3. The chain's CDR3 is CASSLGTGSSYGYTF. CDR3 DNA sequence: TGCGCCAGCAGCTTGGGGACAGGCTCTAGCTATGGCTACACCTTC.

This clonotype was detected ten times or more. This chain connects TRBV10-3 to TRBJ2-5; tentatively, D is TRBD1 (5 bases). Germline V gene lookup returns CDR1 ENHRY and CDR2 SYGVKD. V lost 8 bases, J lost 1 base, and 14 bases lay in between. The CDR3 runs 14 residues. The chain's CDR3 is CAISPGQGQETQYF. DNA for the CDR3: TGTGCCATCTCCCCTGGGCAGGGCCAAGAGACCCAGTACTTC.

A remark on this clonotype: Possible read error: a much larger clone is one base away. The final CDR3 position lacks the conserved phenylalanine or tryptophan, pointing to a likely read error. The chain has TRBV29-1 and TRBJ2-3, with TRBD1 matching over 8 bases. This CDR3 is built from 12 residues. The junction had 2 bases not matched to a gene; V was cut back by 8 bases and J by 1 base. Germline assignment: CDR1 SQVTM and CDR2 ANQGSEA. The CDR3 DNA is TGCAGCCAGGGACAGGGCACAGATACGCAGTATATT. The encoded protein is CSQGQGTDTQYI.

In this sample, this clonotype turned up many times. The V gene is TRBV5-8, the J gene TRBJ1-1; unclear D gene. Trimming cost V 5 bases and J 2 bases, with 10 bases left between them. The CDR3 is 13 residues long. CDR1 SGHTS and CDR2 YDEGEE come from the germline V gene. DNA for the CDR3: TGTGCCAGCAGGTGGACCGTCAACACTGAAGCTTTCTTT. Protein sequence: CASRWTVNTEAFF.

This clonotype was detected many times. The chain carries TRBV7-2 and TRBJ2-4, with 7 bases fitting TRBD1. The CDR3 is 15 residues long. V was pared by 3 bases and J by 1 base, with 3 bases of the junction left unmatched. Germline V gives CDR1 SGHTA, CDR2 FQGNSA. The CDR3 DNA follows: TGTGCCAGCAGCTTGAAACAGGGGGCCAAAAACATTCAGTACTTC. This encodes CASSLKQGAKNIQYF.

The chain links TRBV20-1 to TRBJ1-2, with 9 bases fitting TRBD1. J was trimmed by 8 bases and V by 4 bases; bases with no gene match: 17. Germline CDR1 is DFQATT and CDR2 is SNEGSKA (reference sequence). The CDR3 sequence is 16 residues long. The CDR3, as DNA: TGCAGTGCTAAAATGTTACAGGGGGCGCGACTCGGAGGCTACACCTTC. It codes for CSAKMLQGARLGGYTF.

This clonotype was observed a handful of times. The V gene is TRBV7-9, the J gene TRBJ2-1; 14 bases line up with TRBD2. The V gene's germline CDR1 is SEHNR and CDR2 FQNEAQ (reference sequence). The V segment lost 5 bases and the J segment 2 bases; nucleotides outside the gene matches: 2. The CDR3 totals 16 residues. CDR3 amino acids: CASSGGLAGAYNEQFF. The CDR3 region has the DNA TGTGCCAGCAGCGGGGGACTAGCGGGAGCCTACAATGAGCAGTTCTTC.

The table lists this clonotype with a few counts. This chain joins TRBV6-6 and TRBJ2-7, with D unclear. V shed 5 bases and J shed 3 bases, with 11 bases lying between them. The CDR3 totals 13 residues. Germline CDR1 and CDR2: MNHNY and SVGAGI (reference sequence). The CDR3 nucleotides are TGTGCCAGCAGTCCCGGTTCGCTCTACGAGCAGTACTTC. Translation gives CASSPGSLYEQYF.